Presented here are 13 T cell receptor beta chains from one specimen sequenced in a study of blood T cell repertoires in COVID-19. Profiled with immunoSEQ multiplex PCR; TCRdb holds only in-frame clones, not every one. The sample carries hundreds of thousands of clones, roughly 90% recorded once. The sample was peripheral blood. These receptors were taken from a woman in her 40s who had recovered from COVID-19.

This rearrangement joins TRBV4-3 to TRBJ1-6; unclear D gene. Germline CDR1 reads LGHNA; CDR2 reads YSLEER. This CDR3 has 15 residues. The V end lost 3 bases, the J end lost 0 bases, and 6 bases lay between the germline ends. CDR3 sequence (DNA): TGCGCCAGCAGCCAGAGGAGCTCCTATAATTCACCCCTCCACTTT. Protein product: CASSQRSSYNSPLHF.

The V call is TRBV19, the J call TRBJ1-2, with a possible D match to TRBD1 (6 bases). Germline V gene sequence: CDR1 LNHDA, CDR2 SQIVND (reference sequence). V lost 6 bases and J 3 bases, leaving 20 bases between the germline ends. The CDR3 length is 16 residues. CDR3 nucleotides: TGTGCCAGTAGCGCCCCGGGACATTTATCCTACTATGGCTACACCTTC. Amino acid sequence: CASSAPGHLSYYGYTF. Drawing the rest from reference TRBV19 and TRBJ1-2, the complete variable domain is DGGITQSPKYLFRKEGQNVTLSCEQNLNHDAMYWYRQDPGQGLRLIYYSQIVNDFQKGDIAEGYSVSREKKESFPLTVTSAQKNPTAFYLCASSAPGHLSYYGYTFGSGTRLTVV.

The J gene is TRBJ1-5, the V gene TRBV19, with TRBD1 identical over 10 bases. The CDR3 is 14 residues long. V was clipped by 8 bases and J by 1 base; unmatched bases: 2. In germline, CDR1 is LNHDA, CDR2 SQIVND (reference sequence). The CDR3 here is CASVDRGSNQPQHF. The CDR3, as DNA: TGTGCCAGTGTGGACAGGGGGAGCAATCAGCCCCAGCATTTT.

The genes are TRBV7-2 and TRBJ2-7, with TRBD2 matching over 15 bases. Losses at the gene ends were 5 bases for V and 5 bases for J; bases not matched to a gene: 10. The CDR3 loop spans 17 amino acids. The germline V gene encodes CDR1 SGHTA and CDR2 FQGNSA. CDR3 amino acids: CASSNPRTSGGAHEQYF. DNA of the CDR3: TGTGCCAGCAGCAACCCGCGGACTAGCGGGGGGGCCCACGAGCAGTACTTC.

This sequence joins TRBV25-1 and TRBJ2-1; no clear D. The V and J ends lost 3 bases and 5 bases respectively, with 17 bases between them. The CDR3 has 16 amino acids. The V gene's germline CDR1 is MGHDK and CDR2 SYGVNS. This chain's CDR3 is CASSDVLNRSNNEQFF. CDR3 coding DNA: TGTGCCAGCAGTGACGTACTGAATCGGAGTAACAATGAGCAGTTCTTC.

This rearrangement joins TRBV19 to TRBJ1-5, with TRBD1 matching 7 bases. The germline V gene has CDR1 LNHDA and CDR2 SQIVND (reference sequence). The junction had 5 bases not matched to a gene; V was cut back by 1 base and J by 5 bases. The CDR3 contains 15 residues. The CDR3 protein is CASSIADRIYQPQHF. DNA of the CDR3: TGTGCCAGTAGTATAGCGGACAGGATTTATCAGCCCCAGCATTTT.

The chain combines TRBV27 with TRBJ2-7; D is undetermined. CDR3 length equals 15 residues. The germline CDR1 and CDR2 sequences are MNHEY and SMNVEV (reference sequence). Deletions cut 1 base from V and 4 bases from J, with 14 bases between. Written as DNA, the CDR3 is TGTGCCAGCAGTTTATGGGCCCTATCCGCTTACGAGCAGTACTTC. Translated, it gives CASSLWALSAYEQYF.

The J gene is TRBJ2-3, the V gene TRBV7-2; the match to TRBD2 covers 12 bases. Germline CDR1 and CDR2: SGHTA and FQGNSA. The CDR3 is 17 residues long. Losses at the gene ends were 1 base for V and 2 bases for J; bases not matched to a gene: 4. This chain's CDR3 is CASSLVTSGGNTDTQYF. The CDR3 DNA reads TGTGCCAGCAGCTTAGTTACTAGCGGGGGGAACACAGATACGCAGTATTTT.

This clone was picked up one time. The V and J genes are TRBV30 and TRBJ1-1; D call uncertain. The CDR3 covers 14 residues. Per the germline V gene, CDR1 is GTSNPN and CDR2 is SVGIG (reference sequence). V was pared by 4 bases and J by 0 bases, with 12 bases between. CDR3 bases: TGTGCCTGGAAGCCAGTACGGGTGAACACTGAAGCTTTCTTT. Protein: CAWKPVRVNTEAFF.

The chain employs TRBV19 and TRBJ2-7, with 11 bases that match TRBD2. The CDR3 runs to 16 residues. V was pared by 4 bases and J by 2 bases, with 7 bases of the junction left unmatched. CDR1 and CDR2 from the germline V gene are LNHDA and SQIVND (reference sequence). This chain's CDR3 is CASSSWGTSGAYEQYF. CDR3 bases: TGTGCCAGTAGTAGTTGGGGGACTAGCGGAGCCTACGAGCAGTACTTC.

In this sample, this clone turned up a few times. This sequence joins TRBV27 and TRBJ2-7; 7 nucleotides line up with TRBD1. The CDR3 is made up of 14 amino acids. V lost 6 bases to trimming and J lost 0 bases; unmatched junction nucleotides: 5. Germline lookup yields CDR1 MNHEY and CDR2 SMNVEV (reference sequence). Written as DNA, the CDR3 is TGTGCCAGCAGACAGGGACAGAACTCCTACGAGCAGTACTTC. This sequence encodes CASRQGQNSYEQYF.

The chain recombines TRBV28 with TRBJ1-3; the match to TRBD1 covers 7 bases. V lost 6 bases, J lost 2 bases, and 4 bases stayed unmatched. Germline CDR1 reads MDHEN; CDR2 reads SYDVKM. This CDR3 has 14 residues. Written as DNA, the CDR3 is TGTGCCAGCAGGTTGACAGGGCCTGGAAACACCATATATTTT. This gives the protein CASRLTGPGNTIYF.

CDR3 loop: CATSAPSGRSKANTGELFF. DNA of the CDR3: TGTGCCACCAGTGCGCCTAGCGGGAGAAGCAAGGCGAACACCGGGGAGCTGTTTTTT. The chain employs TRBV24-1 and TRBJ2-2; 10 nucleotides align to TRBD2. CDR3 length: 19 residues. V shed 5 bases and J 0 bases; nucleotides not matched to a gene: 11. CDR1 is KGHDR and CDR2 is SFDVKD in the germline V gene.